The clone carrying this T cell receptor (beta chain) has only one observation. What it binds is unknown. The data derive from a study of STAT5B mutations in CD4+ large granular lymphocyte leukemia. Whole-study results and caveats: No patients shared main leukemic clonotypes, though around 24% appeared at low frequency elsewhere. Patient CD4-sorted repertoires stayed more clonal than healthy ones after leukemic-clone removal.

Trimming took off 4 bases at V and 0 bases at J, with 17 bases between the two ends. Germline V gene sequence: CDR1 GTSNPN, CDR2 SVGIG (reference sequence). This CDR3 is 16 amino acids long. Repertoires were generated with immunoSEQ multiplex PCR, while TCRdb's copy carries only in-frame clones and drops some. The sample lists about 32,000 clones, about four fifths occurring once. The V gene is TRBV30, the J gene TRBJ2-3; D unresolved. Source material: CD4+ T cells from blood buffy coats. The TCR originated in a human donor in good health. CDR3 sequence (DNA): TGTGCCTGGACCCCGGCCGGCGGCAGTAGCACAGATACGCAGTATTTT. This codes for CAWTPAGGSSTDTQYF.